These 10 T cell receptor beta chains were all obtained from the same sample, sequenced in a study of blood T cell repertoires in COVID-19. TCRdb's copy holds only in-frame clones and misses some; the assay was immunoSEQ multiplex PCR. Here the sample spans roughly 300,000 clones, just under 90% being singletons. Specimen: peripheral blood. The source is a woman aged 30 to 39 with COVID-19, enrolled during active disease.

The chain combines TRBV7-9 with TRBJ2-7, with a tentative D call TRBD1 (6 bases). Germline CDR1 reads SEHNR; CDR2 reads FQNEAQ (reference sequence). The CDR3 extends over 12 amino acids. The V gene lost 6 bases and the J gene lost 6 bases, with 12 bases spanning the gap. The CDR3 DNA follows: TGTGCCAGCAGACAGGGAGTAGGCGAGCAGTACTTC. The encoded protein is CASRQGVGEQYF.

The V and J genes are TRBV19 and TRBJ1-6, with D possibly being TRBD1 (5 bases). V dropped 8 bases and J dropped 4 bases, with 9 bases sitting between them. The CDR3 runs 13 residues. Germline V gives CDR1 LNHDA, CDR2 SQIVND (reference sequence). CDR3 coding DNA: TGTGCCAGTGGGGACTATTATAATTCACCCCTCCACTTT. Its translation is CASGDYYNSPLHF.

The gene calls are TRBV3-1 (or the pseudogene TRBV3-2) and TRBJ1-5; D is unclear. Trimming took off 1 base at V and 3 bases at J, with 10 bases between the two ends. Germline V gives CDR1 LGHDT, CDR2 YNNKEL (reference sequence). The CDR3 contains 15 residues. CDR3 sequence (DNA): TGTGCCAGCAGCCAAGGGTCAGGTACCAATCAGCCCCAGCATTTT. Protein sequence: CASSQGSGTNQPQHF.

A word on this clone: Additional DNA sequences in this sample encode the identical CDR3. V usage is TRBV7-9 and J usage is TRBJ2-3, with D perhaps matching TRBD1 (5 bases). The V gene lost 5 bases and the J gene lost 3 bases, with 9 bases spanning the gap. The CDR3 consists of 13 residues. Germline CDR1 and CDR2: SEHNR and FQNEAQ (reference sequence). Here the CDR3 DNA reads TGTGCCAGCAGCCTCCAGGGAACAGATACGCAGTATTTT. Its translation: CASSLQGTDTQYF.

The chain uses TRBV10-3 and TRBJ2-5; a weak D match, TRBD2 (5 bases). The CDR3 contains 15 residues. Trimming stripped 0 bases from V and 1 base from J, with 9 bases between. Per the germline V gene, CDR1 is ENHRY and CDR2 is SYGVKD. Written as DNA, the CDR3 is TGTGCCATCAGTGAGTCCGGAGGATTCCAAGAGACCCAGTACTTC. Its protein is CAISESGGFQETQYF.

The CDR3 DNA sequence: TGTGCCAGCAGCTTGGGGGGGGCTTATGAGCAGTTCTTC. Translating gives CASSLGGAYEQFF. V usage is TRBV7-2 and J usage is TRBJ2-1; tentatively, D is TRBD2 (7 bases). V lost 3 bases to trimming and J lost 8 bases, with 11 bases between them. The germline V gene has CDR1 SGHTA and CDR2 FQGNSA. The length of the CDR3 is 13 residues. Full variable domain (outside the CDR3, taken from reference TRBV7-2 and TRBJ2-1): GAGVSQSPSNKVTEKGKDVELRCDPISGHTALYWYRQSLGQGLEFLIYFQGNSAPDKSGLPSDRFSAERTGGSVSTLTIQRTQQEDSAVYLCASSLGGAYEQFFGPGTRLTVL.

The chain recombines TRBV9 with TRBJ2-3; no definite D call. Germline lookup yields CDR1 SGDLS and CDR2 YYNGEE. This CDR3 contains 12 residues. The germline V and J ends were trimmed by 3 bases and 3 bases, with 5 bases remaining between them. For the CDR3, the DNA is TGTGCCAGCAGCGCAGTGACAGATACGCAGTATTTT. The encoded protein is CASSAVTDTQYF. The full variable domain, in which reference TRBV9 and TRBJ2-3 provide the parts outside the CDR3, is DSGVTQTPKHLITATGQRVTLRCSPRSGDLSVYWYQQSLDQGLQFLIQYYNGEERAKGNILERFSAQQFPDLHSELNLSSLELGDSALYFCASSAVTDTQYFGPGTRLTVL.

This rearrangement joins TRBV10-3 to TRBJ1-1; weak D call: TRBD1 (6 bases). V was shortened by 6 bases and J by 1 base, with 12 bases between the two germline ends. The CDR3 has 14 amino acids. CDR1 is ENHRY and CDR2 is SYGVKD in the germline V gene. The CDR3 region has the DNA TGTGCCATCAGACCGGGACACAAGAACACTGAAGCTTTCTTT. Amino acid sequence: CAIRPGHKNTEAFF.

The chain joins TRBV5-4 to TRBJ1-5; no reliable D call. The CDR3 length is 14 residues. Germline assignment: CDR1 SGHNT and CDR2 YYREEE (reference sequence). Trimming took off 4 bases at V and 0 bases at J, with 8 bases between the two ends. CDR3 residues: CASSDYSSNQPQHF. CDR3 in DNA: TGTGCCAGCAGCGATTATAGTAGCAATCAGCCCCAGCATTTT.

As DNA, the CDR3 is TGTGCCAGCAGCGTCGGGACTAGCGGGGGGAGAGAGCAGTTCTTC. It yields the protein CASSVGTSGGREQFF. The chain carries TRBV9 and TRBJ2-1; 15 bases are shared with TRBD2. Germline V gene data show CDR1 as SGDLS and CDR2 as YYNGEE. Trimming cost V 2 bases and J 10 bases; bases outside gene matches: 4. There are 15 residues in the CDR3.